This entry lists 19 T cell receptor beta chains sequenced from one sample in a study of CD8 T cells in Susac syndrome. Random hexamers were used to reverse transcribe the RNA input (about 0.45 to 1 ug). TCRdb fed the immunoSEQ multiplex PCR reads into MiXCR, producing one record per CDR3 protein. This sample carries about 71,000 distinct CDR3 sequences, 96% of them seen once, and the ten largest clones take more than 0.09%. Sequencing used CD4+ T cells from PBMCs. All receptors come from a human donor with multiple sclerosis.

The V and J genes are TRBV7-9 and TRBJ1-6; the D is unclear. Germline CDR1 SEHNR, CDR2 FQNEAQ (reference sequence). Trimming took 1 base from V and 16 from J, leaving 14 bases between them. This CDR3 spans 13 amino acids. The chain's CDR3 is CASSLDDWRPLHF. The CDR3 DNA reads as TGTGCCAGCAGCTTAGATGATTGGCGGCCTCTCCACTTT.

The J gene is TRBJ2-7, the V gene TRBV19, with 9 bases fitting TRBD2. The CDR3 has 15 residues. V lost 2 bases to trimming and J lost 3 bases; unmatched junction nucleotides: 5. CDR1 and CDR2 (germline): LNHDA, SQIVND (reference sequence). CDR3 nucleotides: TGTGCCAGTAGTATACCCCTAGCGGGGATCTACGAGCAGTACTTC. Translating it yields CASSIPLAGIYEQYF.

The CDR3 DNA sequence: TGCAGTGCCCGACCGGGGGCCGCTACCTACAATGAGCAGTTCTTC. Its protein product is CSARPGAATYNEQFF. The chain uses TRBV20-1 and TRBJ2-1; either TRBD1 or TRBD2 may fit D (6 bases each). Trimming removed 6 bases at V and 2 bases at J, with 17 bases between. In germline, CDR1 is DFQATT, CDR2 SNEGSKA (reference sequence). The CDR3 runs 15 residues.

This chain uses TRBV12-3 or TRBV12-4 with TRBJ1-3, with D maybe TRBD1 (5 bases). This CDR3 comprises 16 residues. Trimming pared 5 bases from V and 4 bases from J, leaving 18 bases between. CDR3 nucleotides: TGTGCCAGCAGTCTAGGGGCTAGCGCGTGGGGAAACACCATATATTTT. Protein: CASSLGASAWGNTIYF.

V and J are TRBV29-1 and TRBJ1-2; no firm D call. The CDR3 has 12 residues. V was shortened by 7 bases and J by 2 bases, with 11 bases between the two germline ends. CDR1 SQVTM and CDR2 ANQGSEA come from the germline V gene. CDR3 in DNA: TGCAGCGCTAAGTTCTTCAACTATGGCTACACCTTC. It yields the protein CSAKFFNYGYTF. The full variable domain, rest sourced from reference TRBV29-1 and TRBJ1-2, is SAVISQKPSRDICQRGTSLTIQCQVDSQVTMMFWYRQQPGQSLTLIATANQGSEATYESGFVIDKFPISRPNLTFSTLTVSNMSPEDSSIYLCSAKFFNYGYTFGSGTRLTVV.

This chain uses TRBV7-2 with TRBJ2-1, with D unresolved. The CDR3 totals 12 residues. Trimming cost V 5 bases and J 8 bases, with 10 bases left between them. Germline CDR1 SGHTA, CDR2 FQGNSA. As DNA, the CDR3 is TGTGCCAGCAGCACCTACCTGGATGAGCAGTTCTTC. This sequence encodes CASSTYLDEQFF. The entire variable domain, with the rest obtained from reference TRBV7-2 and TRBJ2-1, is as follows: GAGVSQSPSNKVTEKGKDVELRCDPISGHTALYWYRQSLGQGLEFLIYFQGNSAPDKSGLPSDRFSAERTGGSVSTLTIQRTQQEDSAVYLCASSTYLDEQFFGPGTRLTVL.

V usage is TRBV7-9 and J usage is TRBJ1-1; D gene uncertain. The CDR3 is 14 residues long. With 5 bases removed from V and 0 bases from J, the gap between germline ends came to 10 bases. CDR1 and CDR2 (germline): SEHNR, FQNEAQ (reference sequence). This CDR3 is CASSVTAVNTEAFF. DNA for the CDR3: TGTGCCAGCAGCGTTACAGCTGTGAACACTGAAGCTTTCTTT.

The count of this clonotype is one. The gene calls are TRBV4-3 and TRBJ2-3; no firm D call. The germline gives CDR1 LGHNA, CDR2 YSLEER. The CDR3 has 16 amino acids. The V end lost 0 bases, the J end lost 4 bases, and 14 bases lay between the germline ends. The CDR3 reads CASSQEYSPGADTQYF. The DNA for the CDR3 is TGCGCCAGCAGCCAAGAATACAGCCCCGGCGCAGATACGCAGTATTTT.

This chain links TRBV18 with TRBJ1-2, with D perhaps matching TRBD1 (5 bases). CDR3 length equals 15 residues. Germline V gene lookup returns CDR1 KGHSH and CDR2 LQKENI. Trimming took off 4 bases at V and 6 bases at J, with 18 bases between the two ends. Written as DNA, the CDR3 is TGTGCCAGCTCACTTGATTTTGGCAGGGCGGATGGCTACACCTTC. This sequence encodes CASSLDFGRADGYTF.

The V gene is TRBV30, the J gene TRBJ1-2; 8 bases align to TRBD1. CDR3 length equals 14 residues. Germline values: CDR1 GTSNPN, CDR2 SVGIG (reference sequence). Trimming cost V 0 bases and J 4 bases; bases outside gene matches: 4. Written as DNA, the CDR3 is TGTGCCTGGAGTGTACTTGGACAGGGCTATGGCTACACCTTC. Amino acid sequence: CAWSVLGQGYGYTF.

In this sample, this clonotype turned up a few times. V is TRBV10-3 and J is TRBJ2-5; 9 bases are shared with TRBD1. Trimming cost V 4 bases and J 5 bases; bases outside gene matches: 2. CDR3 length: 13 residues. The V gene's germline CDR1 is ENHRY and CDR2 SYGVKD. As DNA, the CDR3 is TGTGCCATCAGTGCGACAGGGGGGGAGACCCAGTACTTC. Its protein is CAISATGGETQYF.

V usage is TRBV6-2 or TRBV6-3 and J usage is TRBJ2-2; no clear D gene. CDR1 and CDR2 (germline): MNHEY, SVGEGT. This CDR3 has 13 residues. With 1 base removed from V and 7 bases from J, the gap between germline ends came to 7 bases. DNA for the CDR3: TGTGCCAGCAGTTACTTTGCCGGCGGGGAGCTGTTTTTT. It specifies CASSYFAGGELFF.

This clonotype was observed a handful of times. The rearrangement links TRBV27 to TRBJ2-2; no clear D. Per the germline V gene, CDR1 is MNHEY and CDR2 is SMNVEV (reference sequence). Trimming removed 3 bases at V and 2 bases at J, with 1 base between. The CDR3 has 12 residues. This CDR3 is CASSFNTGELFF. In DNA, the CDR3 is TGTGCCAGCAGTTTTAACACCGGGGAGCTGTTTTTT.

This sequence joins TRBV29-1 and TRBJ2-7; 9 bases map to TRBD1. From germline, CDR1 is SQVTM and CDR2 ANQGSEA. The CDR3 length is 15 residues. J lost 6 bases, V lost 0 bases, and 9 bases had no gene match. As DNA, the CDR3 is TGCAGCGTTGAAGAGAACTGGGGACAGGGATCCGAGCAGTACTTC. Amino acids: CSVEENWGQGSEQYF.

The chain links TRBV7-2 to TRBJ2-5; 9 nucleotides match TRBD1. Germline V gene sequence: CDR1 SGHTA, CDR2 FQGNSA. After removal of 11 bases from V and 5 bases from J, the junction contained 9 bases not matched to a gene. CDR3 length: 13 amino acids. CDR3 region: CAASRDRGETQYF. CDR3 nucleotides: TGTGCCGCTTCCCGTGACAGGGGGGAGACCCAGTACTTC.

The CDR3 reads CASISGGPNYEQYF. CDR3 nucleotides: TGTGCCAGCATAAGCGGGGGGCCCAACTACGAGCAGTACTTC. V gene TRBV28 combines with J gene TRBJ2-7, with 9 bases lining up with TRBD2. After removal of 7 bases from V and 3 bases from J, the junction contained 7 bases not matched to a gene. The CDR3 covers 14 residues. The germline CDR1 and CDR2 sequences are MDHEN and SYDVKM.

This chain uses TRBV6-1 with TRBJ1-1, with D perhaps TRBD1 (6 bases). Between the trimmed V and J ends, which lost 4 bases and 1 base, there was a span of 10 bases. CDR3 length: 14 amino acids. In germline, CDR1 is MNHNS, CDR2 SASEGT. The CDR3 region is CASSGGTPNTEAFF. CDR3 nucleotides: TGTGCCAGCAGTGGTGGGACACCGAACACTGAAGCTTTCTTT.

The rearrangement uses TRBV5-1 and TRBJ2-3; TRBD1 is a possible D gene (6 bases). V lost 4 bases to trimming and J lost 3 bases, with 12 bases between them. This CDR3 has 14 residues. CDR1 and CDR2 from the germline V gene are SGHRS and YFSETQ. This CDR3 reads CASSRQATTDTQYF. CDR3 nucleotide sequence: TGCGCCAGCAGCAGACAGGCAACAACAGATACGCAGTATTTT.

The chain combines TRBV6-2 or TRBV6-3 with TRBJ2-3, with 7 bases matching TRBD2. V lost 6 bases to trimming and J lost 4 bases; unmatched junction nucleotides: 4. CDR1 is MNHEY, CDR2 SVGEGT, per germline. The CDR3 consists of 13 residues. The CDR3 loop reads CASSNGGSDTQYF. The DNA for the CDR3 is TGTGCCAGCAGCAACGGGGGGTCAGATACGCAGTATTTT.